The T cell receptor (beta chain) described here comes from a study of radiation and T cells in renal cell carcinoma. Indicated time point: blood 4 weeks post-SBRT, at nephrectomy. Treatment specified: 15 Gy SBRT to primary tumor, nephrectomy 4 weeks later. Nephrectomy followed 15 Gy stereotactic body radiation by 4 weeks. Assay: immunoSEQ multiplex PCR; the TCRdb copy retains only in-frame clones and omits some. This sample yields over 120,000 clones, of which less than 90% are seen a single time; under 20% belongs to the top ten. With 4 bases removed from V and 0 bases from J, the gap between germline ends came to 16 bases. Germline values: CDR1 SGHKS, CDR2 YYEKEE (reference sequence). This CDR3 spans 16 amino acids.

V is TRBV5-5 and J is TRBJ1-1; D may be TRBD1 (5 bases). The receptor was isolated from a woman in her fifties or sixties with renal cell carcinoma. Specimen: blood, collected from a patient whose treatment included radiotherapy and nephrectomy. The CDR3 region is CASSLRRQLLNTEAFF. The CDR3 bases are TGTGCCAGCAGCCTAAGAAGACAGCTATTGAACACTGAAGCTTTCTTT.